The rows below give T cell receptor beta chains drawn from one sample of a study of early T cells in non-severe SARS-CoV-2 infection. TCRdb re-called the 5' RACE reads through MiXCR, storing one row per CDR3 protein. Of tens of thousands of distinct CDR3 sequences listed, around 12% are singletons. Here the sequenced sample was whole blood, taken at baseline. These receptor sequences come from an adult who was a healthcare worker with PCR-confirmed SARS-CoV-2 infection or an uninfected control (not recorded which). The CDR3 runs from the conserved cysteine through the conserved F or W. Each record gives: D gene, clone size, V gene, J gene, CDR3 protein, CDR3 DNA. The D gene is left open where the match is weak. Some rows have no size entry. The others give once, few or many, or a class for an expanded clone.

>TRBD1|many|TRBV29-1|TRBJ2-1
CSVEMGDRGQQFF
TGCAGCGTTGAAATGGGCGACAGGGGGCAGCAGTTCTTC
>NA|few|TRBV11-3|TRBJ2-5
CASSLRGTTETQYF
TGTGCCAGCAGCTTACGAGGGACGACGGAGACCCAGTACTTC
>NA|NA|TRBV4-1|TRBJ1-4
CASSQDLDLRLNEKLFF
TGCGCCAGCAGCCAAGATCTTGACTTACGCTTGAATGAAAAACTGTTTTTT
>NA|NA|TRBV5-5|TRBJ2-3
CASSFTGLGDTQYF
TGTGCCAGCAGCTTTACGGGGCTGGGAGATACGCAGTATTTT
>TRBD1|few|TRBV7-2|TRBJ1-2
CASMRDRAELANYGYTF
TGTGCCAGCATGAGGGACAGGGCCGAGTTAGCTAACTATGGCTACACCTTC
>TRBD2|few|TRBV4-1|TRBJ2-3
CASSQYHSGGTDTQYF
TGCGCCAGCAGCCAGTACCATAGCGGGGGAACAGATACGCAGTATTTT
>NA|many|TRBV4-1|TRBJ2-2
CASSPVKGANTGELFF
TGCGCCAGCAGCCCTGTCAAAGGGGCGAACACCGGGGAGCTGTTTTTT
>NA|medium-sized|TRBV7-6|TRBJ1-6
CASSVAGGTWNNSPLHF
TGTGCCAGCAGCGTAGCGGGGGGAACATGGAATAATTCACCCCTCCACTTT
>NA|few|TRBV6-6|TRBJ1-1
CASENTEAFF
TGTGCCAGCGAGAACACTGAAGCTTTCTTT
>NA|NA|TRBV2|TRBJ2-1
CASSQDTYNEQFF
TGTGCCAGCAGCCAAGACACATACAATGAGCAGTTCTTC
>NA|few|TRBV6-5|TRBJ2-1
CASSYYSGNEQFF
TGTGCCAGCAGTTATTATTCAGGGAATGAGCAGTTCTTC
>NA|few|TRBV6-5|TRBJ1-4
CASSYSGSWDEKLFF
TGTGCCAGCAGTTACTCCGGATCGTGGGATGAAAAACTGTTTTTT
>TRBD1|NA|TRBV12-3/TRBV12-4|TRBJ1-3
CASSRQGDGNTIYF
TGTGCCAGCAGTCGACAGGGGGACGGAAACACCATATATTTT
>NA|NA|TRBV6-6|TRBJ1-5
CASSYVGYNQPQHF
TGTGCCAGCAGTTACGTAGGGTACAATCAGCCCCAGCATTTT
>NA|few|TRBV20-1|TRBJ2-1
CSARVGFGSYNEQFF
TGCAGTGCTAGAGTTGGATTCGGCTCCTACAATGAGCAGTTCTTC
>NA|NA|TRBV5-1|TRBJ2-7
CASSLEGGAGYEQYF
TGCGCCAGCAGCTTGGAAGGCGGGGCGGGGTACGAGCAGTACTTC
>NA|many|TRBV3-1|TRBJ2-6
CASSPREGVGANVLTF
TGTGCCAGCAGCCCGAGAGAGGGGGTCGGGGCCAACGTCCTGACTTTC
>TRBD1|many|TRBV7-9|TRBJ1-3
CASSEGTGNGNTIYF
TGTGCCAGCAGCGAAGGGACAGGGAACGGAAACACCATATATTTT
>TRBD2|few|TRBV7-9|TRBJ2-1
CASSSPGGGNEQFF
TGTGCCAGCAGCTCCCCCGGCGGGGGCAATGAGCAGTTCTTC
>NA|NA|TRBV19|TRBJ1-5
CASSTTGEPQHF
TGTGCCAGTAGTACGACGGGGGAGCCCCAGCATTTT
>NA|few|TRBV28|TRBJ2-7
CASTPTGAYEQYF
TGTGCCAGCACCCCCACGGGAGCCTACGAGCAGTACTTC
>TRBD1|NA|TRBV11-2|TRBJ2-7
CASSWGTGGSYEQYF
TGTGCCAGCAGCTGGGGGACAGGGGGCTCCTACGAGCAGTACTTC
>NA|few|TRBV7-9|TRBJ2-6
CASSWTGANVLTF
TGTGCCAGCAGCTGGACTGGGGCCAACGTCCTGACTTTC